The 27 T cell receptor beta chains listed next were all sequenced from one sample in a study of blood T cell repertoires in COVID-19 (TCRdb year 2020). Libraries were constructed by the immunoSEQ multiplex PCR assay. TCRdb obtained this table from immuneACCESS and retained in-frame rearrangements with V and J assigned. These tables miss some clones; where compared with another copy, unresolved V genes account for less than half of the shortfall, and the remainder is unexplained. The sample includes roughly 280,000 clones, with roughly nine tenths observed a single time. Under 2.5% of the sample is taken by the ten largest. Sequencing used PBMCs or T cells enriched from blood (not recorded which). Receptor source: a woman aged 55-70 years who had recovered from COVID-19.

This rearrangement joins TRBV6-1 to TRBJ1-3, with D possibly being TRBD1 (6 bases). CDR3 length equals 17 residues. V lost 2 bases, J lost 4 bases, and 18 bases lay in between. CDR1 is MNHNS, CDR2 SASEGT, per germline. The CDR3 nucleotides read TGTGCCAGCAGTGAATATTACACAGGGTCGGGAGGAAACACCATATATTTT. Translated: CASSEYYTGSGGNTIYF.

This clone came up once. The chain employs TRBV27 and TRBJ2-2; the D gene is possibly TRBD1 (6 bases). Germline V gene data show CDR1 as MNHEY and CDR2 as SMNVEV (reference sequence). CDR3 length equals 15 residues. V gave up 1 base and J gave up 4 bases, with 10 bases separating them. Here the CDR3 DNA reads TGTGCCAGCAGTTTATTTCGAGGGGGCACCGGGGAGCTGTTTTTT. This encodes CASSLFRGGTGELFF.

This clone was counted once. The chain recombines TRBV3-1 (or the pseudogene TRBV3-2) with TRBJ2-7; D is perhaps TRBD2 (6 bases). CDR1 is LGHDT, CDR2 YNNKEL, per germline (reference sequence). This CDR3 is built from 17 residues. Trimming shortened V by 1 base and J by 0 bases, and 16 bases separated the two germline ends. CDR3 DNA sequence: TGTGCCAGCAGCCAAGCCGTGGCCCTAGCGCACTCCTACGAGCAGTACTTC. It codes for CASSQAVALAHSYEQYF.

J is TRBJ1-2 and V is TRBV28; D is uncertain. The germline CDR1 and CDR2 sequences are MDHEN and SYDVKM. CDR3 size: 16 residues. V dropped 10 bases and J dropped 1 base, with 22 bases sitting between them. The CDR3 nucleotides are TGTGCCACCATTCCGCGGGGAAATCGGGGTAACTATGGCTACACCTTC. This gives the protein CATIPRGNRGNYGYTF.

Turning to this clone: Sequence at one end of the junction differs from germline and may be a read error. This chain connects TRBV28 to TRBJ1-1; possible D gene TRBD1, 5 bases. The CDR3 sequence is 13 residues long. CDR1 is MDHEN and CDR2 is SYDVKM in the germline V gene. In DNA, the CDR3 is TGTGCCAGCAGTTTATGGGACACGGTAGAAGCTTACTTT. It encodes CASSLWDTVEAYF.

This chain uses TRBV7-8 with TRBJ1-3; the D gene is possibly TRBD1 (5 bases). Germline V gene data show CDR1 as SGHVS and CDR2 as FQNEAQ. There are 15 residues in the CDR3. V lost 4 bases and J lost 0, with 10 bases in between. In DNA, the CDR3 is TGTGCCAGCAGCTCCGGACACAACTCTGGAAACACCATATATTTT. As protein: CASSSGHNSGNTIYF.

CDR3 in amino acids: CASSLTWGLAGNEQFF. CDR3 coding DNA: TGTGCCAGCAGCTTAACGTGGGGACTAGCGGGAAACGAGCAGTTCTTC. J is TRBJ2-1 and V is TRBV7-3, with 13 bases identical to TRBD2. The CDR3 is 16 amino acids. Germline lookup yields CDR1 SGHTA and CDR2 FQGTGA. The J segment lost 10 bases and the V segment lost 0 bases, leaving 6 bases of the junction unmatched. The entire variable domain, with the rest obtained from reference TRBV7-3 and TRBJ2-1, is as follows: GAGVSQTPSNKVTEKGKYVELRCDPISGHTALYWYRQSLGQGPEFLIYFQGTGAADDSGLPNDRFFAVRPEGSVSTLKIQRTERGDSAVYLCASSLTWGLAGNEQFFGPGTRLTVL.

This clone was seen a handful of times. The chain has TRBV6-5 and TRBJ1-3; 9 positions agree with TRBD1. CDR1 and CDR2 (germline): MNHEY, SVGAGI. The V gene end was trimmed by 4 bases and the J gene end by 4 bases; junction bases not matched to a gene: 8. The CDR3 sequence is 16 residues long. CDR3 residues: CASSFGDRVMGNTIYF. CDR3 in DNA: TGTGCCAGCAGTTTTGGGGACAGGGTTATGGGAAACACCATATATTTT.

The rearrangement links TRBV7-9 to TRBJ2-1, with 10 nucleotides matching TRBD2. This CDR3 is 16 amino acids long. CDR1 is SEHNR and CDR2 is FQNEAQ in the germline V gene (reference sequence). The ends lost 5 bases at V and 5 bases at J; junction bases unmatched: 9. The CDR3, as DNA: TGTGCCAGCAGCCGTCAAAGCGGGGGGGCCCACAATGAGCAGTTCTTC. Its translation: CASSRQSGGAHNEQFF.

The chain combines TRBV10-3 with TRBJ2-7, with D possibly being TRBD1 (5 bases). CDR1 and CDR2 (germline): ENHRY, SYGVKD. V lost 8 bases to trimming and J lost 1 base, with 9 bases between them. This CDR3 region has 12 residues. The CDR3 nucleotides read TGTGCCATCGGGGCAACTTCCTACGAGCAGTACTTC. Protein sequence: CAIGATSYEQYF.

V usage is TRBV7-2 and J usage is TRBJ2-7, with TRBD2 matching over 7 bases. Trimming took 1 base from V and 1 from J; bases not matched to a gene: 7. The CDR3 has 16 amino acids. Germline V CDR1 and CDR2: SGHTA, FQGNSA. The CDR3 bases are TGTGCCAGCAGCTTAGTTTTAAGCGGGGTTTCCTACGAGCAGTACTTC. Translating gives CASSLVLSGVSYEQYF.

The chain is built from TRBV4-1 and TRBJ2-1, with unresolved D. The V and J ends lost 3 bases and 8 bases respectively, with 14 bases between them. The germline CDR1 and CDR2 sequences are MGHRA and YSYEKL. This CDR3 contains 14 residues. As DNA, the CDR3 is TGCGCCAGCAGCCATCTTCACTTTAACGATGAGCAGTTCTTC. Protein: CASSHLHFNDEQFF.

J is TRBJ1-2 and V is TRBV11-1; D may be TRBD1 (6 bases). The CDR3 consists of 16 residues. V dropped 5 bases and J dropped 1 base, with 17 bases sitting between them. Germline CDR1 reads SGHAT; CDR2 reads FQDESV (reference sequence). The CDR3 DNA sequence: TGTGCCAGCAGCCCGATTAAGGGACACTTTAACTATGGCTACACCTTC. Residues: CASSPIKGHFNYGYTF.

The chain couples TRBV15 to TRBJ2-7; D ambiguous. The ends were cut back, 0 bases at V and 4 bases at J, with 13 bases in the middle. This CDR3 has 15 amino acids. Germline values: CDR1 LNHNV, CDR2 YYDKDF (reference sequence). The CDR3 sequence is CATSRDLQEVYEQYF. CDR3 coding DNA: TGTGCCACCAGCAGAGATCTCCAGGAAGTATACGAGCAGTACTTC.

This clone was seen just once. The CDR3 reads CAWSHGQPNTIYF. As DNA, the CDR3 is TGTGCCTGGAGTCATGGACAGCCAAACACCATATATTTT. V is TRBV30 and J is TRBJ1-3, with D tentatively TRBD1 (6 bases). Trimming stripped 2 bases from V and 6 bases from J, with 11 bases between. This CDR3 is built from 13 residues. Germline V gene data show CDR1 as GTSNPN and CDR2 as SVGIG (reference sequence). The full variable domain, rest sourced from reference TRBV30 and TRBJ1-3, is SQTIHQWPATLVQPVGSPLSLECTVEGTSNPNLYWYRQAAGRGLQLLFYSVGIGQISSEVPQNLSASRPQDRQFILSSKKLLLSDSGFYLCAWSHGQPNTIYFGEGSWLTVV.

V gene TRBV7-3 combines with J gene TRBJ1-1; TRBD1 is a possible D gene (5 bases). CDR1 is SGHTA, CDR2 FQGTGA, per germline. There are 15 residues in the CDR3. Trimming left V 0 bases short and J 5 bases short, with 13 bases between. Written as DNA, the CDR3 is TGTGCCAGCAGCTTAACTGGGCAGGGTGGGACTGAAGCTTTCTTT. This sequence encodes CASSLTGQGGTEAFF.

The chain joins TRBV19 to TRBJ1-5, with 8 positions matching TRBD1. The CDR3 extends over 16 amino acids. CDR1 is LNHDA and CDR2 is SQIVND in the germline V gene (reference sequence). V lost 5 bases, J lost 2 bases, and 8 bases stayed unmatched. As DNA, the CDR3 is TGTGCCAGTAGTCTTGACAGGGGTGGAGGCAATCAGCCCCAGCATTTT. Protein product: CASSLDRGGGNQPQHF.

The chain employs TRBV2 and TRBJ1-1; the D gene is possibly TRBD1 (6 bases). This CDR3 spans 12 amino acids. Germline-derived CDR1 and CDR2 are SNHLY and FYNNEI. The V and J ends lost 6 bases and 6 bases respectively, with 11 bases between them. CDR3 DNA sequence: TGTGCCAGCAGCGAGACAGGAGCTGAAGCTTTCTTT. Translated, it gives CASSETGAEAFF.

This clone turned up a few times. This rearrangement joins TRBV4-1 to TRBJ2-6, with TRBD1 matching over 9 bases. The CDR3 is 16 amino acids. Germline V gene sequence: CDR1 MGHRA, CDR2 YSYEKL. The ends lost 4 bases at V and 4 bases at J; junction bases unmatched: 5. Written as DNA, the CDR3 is TGCGCCAGCAGCCCGGGACAGGGACCCGGGGCCAACGTCCTGACTTTC. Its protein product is CASSPGQGPGANVLTF.

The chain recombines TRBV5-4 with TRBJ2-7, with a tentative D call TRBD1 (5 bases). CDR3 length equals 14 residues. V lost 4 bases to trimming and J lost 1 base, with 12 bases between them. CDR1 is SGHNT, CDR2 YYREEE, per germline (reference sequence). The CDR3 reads CASSKDTISYEQYF. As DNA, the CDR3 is TGTGCCAGCAGCAAGGACACCATATCCTACGAGCAGTACTTC.

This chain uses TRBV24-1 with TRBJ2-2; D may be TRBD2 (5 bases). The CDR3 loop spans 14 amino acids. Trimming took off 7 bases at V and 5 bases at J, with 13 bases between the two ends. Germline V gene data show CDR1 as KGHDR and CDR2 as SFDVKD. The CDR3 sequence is CATRRAGQTGELFF. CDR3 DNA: TGTGCCACCAGAAGGGCGGGCCAGACCGGGGAGCTGTTTTTT.

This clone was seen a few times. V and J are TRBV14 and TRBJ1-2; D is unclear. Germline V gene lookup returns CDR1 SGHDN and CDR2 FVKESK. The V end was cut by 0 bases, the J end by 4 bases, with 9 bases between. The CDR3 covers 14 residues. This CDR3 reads CASSQELQTYGYTF. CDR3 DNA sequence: TGTGCCAGCAGCCAAGAACTTCAAACCTATGGCTACACCTTC.

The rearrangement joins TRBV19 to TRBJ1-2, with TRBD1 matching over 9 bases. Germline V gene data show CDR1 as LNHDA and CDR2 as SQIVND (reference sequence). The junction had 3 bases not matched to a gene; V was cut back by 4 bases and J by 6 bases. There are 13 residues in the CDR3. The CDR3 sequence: CASSSWDRDGYTF. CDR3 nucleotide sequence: TGTGCCAGTAGTAGTTGGGACAGGGATGGCTACACCTTC. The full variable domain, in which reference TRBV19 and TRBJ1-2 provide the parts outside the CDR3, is DGGITQSPKYLFRKEGQNVTLSCEQNLNHDAMYWYRQDPGQGLRLIYYSQIVNDFQKGDIAEGYSVSREKKESFPLTVTSAQKNPTAFYLCASSSWDRDGYTFGSGTRLTVV.

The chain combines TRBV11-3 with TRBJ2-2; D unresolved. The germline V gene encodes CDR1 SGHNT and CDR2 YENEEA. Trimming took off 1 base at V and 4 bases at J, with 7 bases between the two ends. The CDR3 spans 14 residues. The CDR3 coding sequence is TGTGCCAGCAGCTTAGTTGGCCTCACCGGGGAGCTGTTTTTT. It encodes CASSLVGLTGELFF.

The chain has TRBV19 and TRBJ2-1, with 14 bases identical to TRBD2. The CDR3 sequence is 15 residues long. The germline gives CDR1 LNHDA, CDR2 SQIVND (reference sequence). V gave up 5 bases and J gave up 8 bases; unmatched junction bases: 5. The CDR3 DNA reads TGTGCCAGTAGTGGGACTAGCGGGAGAATCGATGAGCAGTTCTTC. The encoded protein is CASSGTSGRIDEQFF.

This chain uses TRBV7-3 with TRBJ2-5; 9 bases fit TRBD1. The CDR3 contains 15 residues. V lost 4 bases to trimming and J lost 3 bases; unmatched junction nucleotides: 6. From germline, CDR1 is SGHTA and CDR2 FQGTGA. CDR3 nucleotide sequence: TGTGCCAGCAGCTCCGGGACAGGGAGGGAAGAGACCCAGTACTTC. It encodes CASSSGTGREETQYF.

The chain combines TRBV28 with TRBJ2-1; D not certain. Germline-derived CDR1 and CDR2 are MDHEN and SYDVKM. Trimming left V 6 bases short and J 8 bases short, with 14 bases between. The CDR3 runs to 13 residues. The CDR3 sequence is CASSRGEVDEQFF. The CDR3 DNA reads TGTGCCAGCAGCCGAGGTGAGGTGGATGAGCAGTTCTTC.